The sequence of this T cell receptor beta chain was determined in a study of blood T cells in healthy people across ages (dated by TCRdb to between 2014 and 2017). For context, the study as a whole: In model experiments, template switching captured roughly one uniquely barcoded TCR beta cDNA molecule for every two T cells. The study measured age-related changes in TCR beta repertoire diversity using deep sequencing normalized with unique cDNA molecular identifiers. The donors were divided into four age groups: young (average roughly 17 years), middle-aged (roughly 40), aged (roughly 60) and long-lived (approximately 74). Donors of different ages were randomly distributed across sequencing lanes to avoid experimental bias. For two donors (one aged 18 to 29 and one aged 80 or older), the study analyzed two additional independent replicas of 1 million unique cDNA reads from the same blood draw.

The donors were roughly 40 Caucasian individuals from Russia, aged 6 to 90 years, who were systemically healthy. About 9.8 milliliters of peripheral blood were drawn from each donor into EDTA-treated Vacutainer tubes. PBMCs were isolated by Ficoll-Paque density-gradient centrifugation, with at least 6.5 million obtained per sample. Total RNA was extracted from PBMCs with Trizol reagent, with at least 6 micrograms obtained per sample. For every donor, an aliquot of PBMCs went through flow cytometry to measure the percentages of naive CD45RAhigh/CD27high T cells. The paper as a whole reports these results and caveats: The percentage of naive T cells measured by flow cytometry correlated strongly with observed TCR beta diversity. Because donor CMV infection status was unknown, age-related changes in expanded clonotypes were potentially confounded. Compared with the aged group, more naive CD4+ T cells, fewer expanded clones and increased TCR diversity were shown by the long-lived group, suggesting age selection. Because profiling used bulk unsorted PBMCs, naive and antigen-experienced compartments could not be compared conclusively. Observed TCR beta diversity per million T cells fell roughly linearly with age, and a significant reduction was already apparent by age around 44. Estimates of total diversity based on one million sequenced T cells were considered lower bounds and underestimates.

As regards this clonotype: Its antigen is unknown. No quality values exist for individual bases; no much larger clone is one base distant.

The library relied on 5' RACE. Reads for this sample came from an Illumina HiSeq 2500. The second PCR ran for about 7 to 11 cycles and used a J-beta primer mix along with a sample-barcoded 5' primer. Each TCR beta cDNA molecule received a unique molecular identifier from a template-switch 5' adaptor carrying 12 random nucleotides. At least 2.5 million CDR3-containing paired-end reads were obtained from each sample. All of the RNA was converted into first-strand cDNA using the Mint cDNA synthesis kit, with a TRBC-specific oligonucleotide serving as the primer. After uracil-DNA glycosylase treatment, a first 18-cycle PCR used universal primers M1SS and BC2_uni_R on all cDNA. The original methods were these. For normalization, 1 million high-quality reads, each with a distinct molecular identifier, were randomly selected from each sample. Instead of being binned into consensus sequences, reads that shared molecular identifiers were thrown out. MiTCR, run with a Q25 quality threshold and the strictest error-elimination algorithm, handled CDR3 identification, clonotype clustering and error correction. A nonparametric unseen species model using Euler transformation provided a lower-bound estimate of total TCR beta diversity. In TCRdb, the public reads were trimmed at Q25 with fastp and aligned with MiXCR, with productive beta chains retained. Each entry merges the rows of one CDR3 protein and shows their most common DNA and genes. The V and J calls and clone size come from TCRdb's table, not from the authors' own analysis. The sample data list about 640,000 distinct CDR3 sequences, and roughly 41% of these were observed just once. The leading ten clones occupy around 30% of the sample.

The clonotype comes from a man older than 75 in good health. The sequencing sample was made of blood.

The CDR3 region has the sequence CASSVGHRDSQYEQYF. The nucleotides read TGCGCCAGCAGCGTCGGCCATCGGGACAGTCAGTACGAGCAGTACTTC. The rearranged segments are TRBV5-1 and TRBJ2-7, and TRBD1 matches 7 of the central bases. CDR1 and CDR2 were assigned from the germline V gene as SGHRS and YFSETQ. From its cysteine to its phenylalanine, the CDR3 spans 16 amino acids. Of all the DNA, just the CDR3 is kept, 48 bases in frame from base 1. Trimming leaves V shorter by 4 bases and J shorter by 4 bases, with the junction holding 14 bases beyond the gene matches.